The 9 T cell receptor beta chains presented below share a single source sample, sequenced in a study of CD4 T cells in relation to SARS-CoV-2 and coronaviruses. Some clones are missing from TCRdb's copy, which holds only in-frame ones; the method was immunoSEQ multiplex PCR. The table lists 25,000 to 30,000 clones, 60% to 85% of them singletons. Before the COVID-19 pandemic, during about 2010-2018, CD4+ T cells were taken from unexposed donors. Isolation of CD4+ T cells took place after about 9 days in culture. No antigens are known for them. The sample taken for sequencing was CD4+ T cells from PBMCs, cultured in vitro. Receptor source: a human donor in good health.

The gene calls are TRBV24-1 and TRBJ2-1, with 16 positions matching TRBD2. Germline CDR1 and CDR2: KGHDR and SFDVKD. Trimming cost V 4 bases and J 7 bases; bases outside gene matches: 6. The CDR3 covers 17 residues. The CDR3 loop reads CATSDPGTSGGVNEQFF. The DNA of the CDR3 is TGTGCCACCAGTGACCCCGGGACTAGCGGGGGGGTAAATGAGCAGTTCTTC.

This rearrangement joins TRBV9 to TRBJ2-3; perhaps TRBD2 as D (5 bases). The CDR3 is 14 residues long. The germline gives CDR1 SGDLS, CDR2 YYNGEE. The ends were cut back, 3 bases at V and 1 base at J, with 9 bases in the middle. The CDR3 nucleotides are TGTGCCAGCAGCGCCTTTAGCGGCACAGATACGCAGTATTTT. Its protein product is CASSAFSGTDTQYF.

The CDR3 here is CASSSRPWGEQYF. CDR3 DNA sequence: TGTGCCAGCAGCTCCCGTCCGTGGGGTGAGCAGTACTTC. The V call is TRBV9, the J call TRBJ2-7; D uncertain. In germline, CDR1 is SGDLS, CDR2 YYNGEE. Trimming removed 4 bases from V and 7 bases from J, with 15 bases in between. The CDR3 is 13 residues long.

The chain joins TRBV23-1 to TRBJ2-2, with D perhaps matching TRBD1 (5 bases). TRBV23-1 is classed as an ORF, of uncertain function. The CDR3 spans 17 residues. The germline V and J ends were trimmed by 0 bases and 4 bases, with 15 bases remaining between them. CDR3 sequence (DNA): TGCGCCAGCAGTCAATCTGGGGCTGTGAAGGGCACCGGGGAGCTGTTTTTT. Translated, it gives CASSQSGAVKGTGELFF.

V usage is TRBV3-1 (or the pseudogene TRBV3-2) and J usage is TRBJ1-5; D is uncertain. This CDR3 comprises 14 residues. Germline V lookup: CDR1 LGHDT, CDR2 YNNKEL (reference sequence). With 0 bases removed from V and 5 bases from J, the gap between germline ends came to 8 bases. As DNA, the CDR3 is TGTGCCAGCAGCCAAGAGATGTCATATCAGCCCCAGCATTTT. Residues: CASSQEMSYQPQHF.

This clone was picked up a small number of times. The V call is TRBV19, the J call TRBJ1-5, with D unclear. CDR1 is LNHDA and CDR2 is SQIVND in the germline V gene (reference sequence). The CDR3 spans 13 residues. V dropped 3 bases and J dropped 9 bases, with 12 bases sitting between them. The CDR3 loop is CASSIGRSMPQHF. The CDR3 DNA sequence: TGTGCCAGTAGTATTGGCAGGAGTATGCCCCAGCATTTT.

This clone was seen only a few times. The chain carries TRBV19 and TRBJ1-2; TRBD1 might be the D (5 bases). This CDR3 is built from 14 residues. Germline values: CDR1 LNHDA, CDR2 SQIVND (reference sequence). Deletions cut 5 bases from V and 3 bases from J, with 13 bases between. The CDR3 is CASSDQGRHYGYTF. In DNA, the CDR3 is TGTGCCAGTAGTGACCAGGGTCGGCACTATGGCTACACCTTC.

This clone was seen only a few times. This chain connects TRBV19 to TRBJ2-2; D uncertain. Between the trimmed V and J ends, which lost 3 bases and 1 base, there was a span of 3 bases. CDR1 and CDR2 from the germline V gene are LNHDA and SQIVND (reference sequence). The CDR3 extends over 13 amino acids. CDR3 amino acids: CASSIGNTGELFF. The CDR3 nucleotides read TGTGCCAGTAGTATCGGGAACACCGGGGAGCTGTTTTTT.

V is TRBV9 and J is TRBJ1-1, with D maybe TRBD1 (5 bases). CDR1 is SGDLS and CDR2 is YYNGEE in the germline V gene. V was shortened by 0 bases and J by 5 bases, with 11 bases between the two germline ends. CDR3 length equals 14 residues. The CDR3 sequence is CASSVAWGYTEAFF. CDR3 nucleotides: TGTGCCAGCAGCGTAGCGTGGGGGTATACTGAAGCTTTCTTT.